This T cell receptor beta chain emerged from a study of T-cell memory formation after mild COVID-19. TCRdb reprocessed the 5' RACE reads with MiXCR, giving one entry per CDR3 protein. Of hundreds of thousands of distinct CDR3 sequences in the sample, 16% were seen once. The specimen sequenced was PBMCs or a T cell subset sorted from them (not recorded which). The sequence was collected from a man in his late teens or twenties who had mild COVID-19 (a few samples of this study predate the infection). Cell type and time point are not known.

The CDR3 loop reads CASSTSGNYGYTF. The CDR3 nucleotides read TGTGCCAGCAGCACCTCCGGTAACTATGGCTACACCTTC. J is TRBJ1-2 and V is TRBV6-2 or TRBV6-3; D is undetermined. The CDR3 loop spans 13 amino acids. Trimming pared 6 bases from V and 1 base from J, leaving 9 bases between. Germline V CDR1 and CDR2: MNHEY, SVGEGT.